These 24 T cell receptor beta chains share one sample of origin, sequenced in a study of CD8 T cells in ankylosing spondylitis. MiXCR, applied by TCRdb to the 5' RACE reads, yields one record per CDR3 protein. Among roughly 170,000 distinct CDR3 sequences listed, roughly 10% were seen once. Sequences were obtained from blood, either unsorted or a sorted T cell fraction (not recorded which). The receptors here all came from a female donor with ankylosing spondylitis or in good health (not recorded which).

The rearrangement links TRBV25-1 to TRBJ2-1; D ambiguous. In germline, CDR1 is MGHDK, CDR2 SYGVNS. The V and J ends lost 6 bases and 8 bases respectively, with 20 bases between them. This CDR3 region has 15 residues. CDR3 sequence (DNA): TGTGCCAGCAGGAGAGGTTACGGGTTACCCGATGAGCAGTTCTTC. It specifies CASRRGYGLPDEQFF. Full variable domain (missing parts from reference TRBV25-1 and TRBJ2-1): EADIYQTPRYLVIGTGKKITLECSQTMGHDKMYWYQQDPGMELHLIHYSYGVNSTEKGDLSSESTVSRIRTEHFPLTLESARPSHTSQYLCASRRGYGLPDEQFFGPGTRLTVL.

The chain is built from TRBV5-6 and TRBJ2-1; D is perhaps TRBD2 (6 bases). This CDR3 is built from 13 residues. CDR1 and CDR2 from the germline V gene are SGHDT and YYEEEE. V was shortened by 3 bases and J by 6 bases, with 10 bases between the two germline ends. The DNA of the CDR3 is TGTGCCAGCAGCTGGGGGACTGTCAATGAGCAGTTCTTC. As protein: CASSWGTVNEQFF.

This clonotype was seen only a few times. This chain links TRBV21-1 with TRBJ2-1; TRBD2, the table's D call, lacks a check against the DNA. TRBV21-1 corresponds to a pseudogene. The CDR3 is made up of 15 amino acids. Here the CDR3 reads CASKGVAPSYNEQFF. The CDR3 nucleotides read TGTGCCAGCAAGGGAGTAGCTCCCTCCTACAATGAGCAGTTCTTC.

This clonotype was counted between two and nine times. The chain is built from TRBV28 and TRBJ2-1; either TRBD1 or TRBD2 may supply D (5 bases each). Deletions cut 4 bases from V and 2 bases from J, with 15 bases between. CDR1 and CDR2 (germline): MDHEN, SYDVKM. The CDR3 consists of 16 residues. CDR3 region: CASSSLRDRPYNEQFF. CDR3 in DNA: TGTGCCAGCAGTTCCCTCCGGGACCGACCCTACAATGAGCAGTTCTTC.

This clonotype was counted only a few times. The rearrangement links TRBV5-4 to TRBJ2-1; either TRBD1 or TRBD2 may supply D (6 bases each). V was clipped by 2 bases and J by 5 bases, with 11 bases between them. This CDR3 is built from 14 residues. Germline CDR1 reads SGHNT; CDR2 reads YYREEE (reference sequence). Written as DNA, the CDR3 is TGTGCCAGCAGCTTCACGGGGGCTAACAATGAGCAGTTCTTC. It codes for CASSFTGANNEQFF.

In its sample, this clonotype was seen a few times. This sequence joins TRBV4-3 and TRBJ2-5; no firm D call. Per the germline V gene, CDR1 is LGHNA and CDR2 is YSLEER. The CDR3 runs 15 residues. V dropped 1 base and J dropped 1 base, with 10 bases sitting between them. In nucleotides, the CDR3 is TGCGCCAGCAGCCAAGTAAGGTACTGCCAAGAGACCCAGTACTTC. Translating gives CASSQVRYCQETQYF.

In its sample, this clonotype was seen a few times. J is TRBJ2-3 and V is TRBV3-1; D might be TRBD2 (5 bases). The germline V and J ends were trimmed by 4 bases and 2 bases, with 13 bases remaining between them. The CDR3 is 15 residues long. Germline values: CDR1 LGHDT, CDR2 YNNKEL (reference sequence). CDR3 DNA sequence: TGTGCCAGCAGCCCCCTGAGCGGCTTCACAGATACGCAGTATTTT. It encodes CASSPLSGFTDTQYF.

CDR3 nucleotide sequence: TGTGCCATCAGCCAAGAGACAGGGGGCGTTGAAAAACTGTTTTTT. Translating it yields CAISQETGGVEKLFF. This chain connects TRBV10-3 to TRBJ1-4, with 10 bases matching TRBD1. The CDR3 length is 15 residues. With V trimmed by 6 bases and J by 7 bases, 8 bases remained unmatched. CDR1 ENHRY and CDR2 SYGVKD come from the germline V gene.

J is TRBJ2-1 and V is TRBV7-2, with 14 bases that match TRBD2. The CDR3 length is 15 residues. Per the germline V gene, CDR1 is SGHTA and CDR2 is FQGNSA. The V and J ends lost 5 bases and 6 bases, in that order; junction bases with no gene match: 3. The CDR3 loop is CASSHGTSGSNEQFF. The CDR3 DNA reads as TGTGCCAGCAGCCACGGGACTAGCGGGAGCAATGAGCAGTTCTTC.

This clonotype was seen a few times. CDR3 DNA: TGTGCCTGGGACCCCGTTGGGAGCACCGGGGAGCTGTTTTTT. Translated, it gives CAWDPVGSTGELFF. This chain uses TRBV30 with TRBJ2-2; D may be TRBD2 (5 bases). The CDR3 is 14 residues long. Trimming cost V 5 bases and J 4 bases, with 14 bases left between them. Germline CDR1 is GTSNPN and CDR2 is SVGIG (reference sequence).

This clonotype was detected a few times. This chain links TRBV20-1 with TRBJ2-1; possible D gene TRBD2, 6 bases. Trimming pared 2 bases from V and 8 bases from J, leaving 16 bases between. Germline CDR1 and CDR2: DFQATT and SNEGSKA (reference sequence). CDR3 size: 14 residues. As DNA, the CDR3 is TGCAGTGCTAGAAGGGCCGGGAGTCGTGATGAGCAGTTCTTC. Residues: CSARRAGSRDEQFF.

This clonotype was observed a few times. The chain joins TRBV11-2 to TRBJ2-1; 7 bases align to TRBD2. Germline values: CDR1 SGHAT, CDR2 FQNNGV. The CDR3 consists of 14 residues. V trimming: 8 bases; J trimming: 2 bases; junction bases outside the gene matches: 6. In DNA form, the CDR3 reads TGTGCCAGCGGGGCCACTAGCGCCTACAATGAGCAGTTCTTC. Translated: CASGATSAYNEQFF. Filled out from reference TRBV11-2 and TRBJ2-1, the complete variable domain reads EAGVAQSPRYKIIEKRQSVAFWCNPISGHATLYWYQQILGQGPKLLIQFQNNGVVDDSQLPKDRFSAERLKGVDSTLKIQPAKLEDSAVYLCASGATSAYNEQFFGPGTRLTVL.

This clonotype was seen many times. The chain couples TRBV12-3 or TRBV12-4 to TRBJ2-7, with D possibly being TRBD2 (5 bases). V shed 5 bases and J shed 4 bases, with 24 bases lying between them. The CDR3 is 17 amino acids. CDR3: CASSRWVGFGRGYEQYF. The CDR3 nucleotides are TGTGCCAGCAGTAGGTGGGTCGGTTTCGGACGCGGGTACGAGCAGTACTTC.

This clonotype was picked up a small number of times. This chain joins TRBV5-6 and TRBJ2-1; no clear D. CDR1 is SGHDT, CDR2 YYEEEE, per germline. This CDR3 has 14 residues. Trimming removed 4 bases from V and 1 base from J, with 9 bases in between. The CDR3 here is CASSVSASYNEQFF. The CDR3 bases are TGTGCCAGCAGCGTCAGCGCGTCCTACAATGAGCAGTTCTTC.

This clonotype was observed a few times. The V call is TRBV4-2, the J call TRBJ2-6, with TRBD2 matching over 12 bases. With 3 bases clipped from V and 2 bases from J, the junction kept 2 bases outside the gene matches. The V gene's germline CDR1 is LGHNA and CDR2 YNFKEQ. This CDR3 comprises 17 residues. The CDR3 loop reads CASSQRLAGAGANVLTF. The DNA of the CDR3 is TGTGCCAGCAGCCAGCGACTAGCGGGAGCTGGGGCCAACGTCCTGACTTTC.

The chain couples TRBV30 to TRBJ2-1; 14 bases agree with TRBD2. With 7 bases clipped from V and 4 bases from J, the junction kept 12 bases outside the gene matches. Germline assignment: CDR1 GTSNPN and CDR2 SVGIG (reference sequence). This CDR3 spans 17 amino acids. The CDR3 loop reads CASVPGTSGGPYNEQFF. In nucleotides, the CDR3 is TGTGCCTCCGTTCCCGGGACTAGCGGGGGACCATACAATGAGCAGTTCTTC.

This clonotype was observed a few times. The chain joins TRBV6-1 to TRBJ2-1; the D is unclear. Trimming cost V 8 bases and J 0 bases, with 11 bases left between them. The germline V gene has CDR1 MNHNS and CDR2 SASEGT. CDR3 length: 14 residues. The CDR3 DNA is TGTGCCAGCGTCGACTGGAGCTCCTACAATGAGCAGTTCTTC. Protein: CASVDWSSYNEQFF.

The chain carries TRBV9 and TRBJ2-5; TRBD1 matches at 8 bases. The CDR3 runs 16 residues. The V and J ends lost 4 bases and 4 bases, in that order; junction bases with no gene match: 12. The germline CDR1 and CDR2 sequences are SGDLS and YYNGEE. For the CDR3, the DNA is TGTGCCAGCAGCCCCAGTCCCGGGACAGGCGGAGAGACCCAGTACTTC. Its protein product is CASSPSPGTGGETQYF.

The chain employs TRBV19 and TRBJ2-5; no definite D call. The germline CDR1 and CDR2 sequences are LNHDA and SQIVND (reference sequence). The CDR3 covers 13 residues. V was clipped by 3 bases and J by 5 bases, with 10 bases between them. CDR3 sequence reads: CASSIATWETQYF. CDR3 nucleotides: TGTGCCAGTAGTATTGCCACATGGGAGACCCAGTACTTC.

In this sample, this clonotype turned up a few times. The chain is built from TRBV5-6 and TRBJ2-2; TRBD2 aligns across 7 bases. Looked up from germline, CDR1 is SGHDT and CDR2 is YYEEEE. The V and J ends lost 0 bases and 6 bases, in that order; junction bases with no gene match: 11. The CDR3 loop spans 17 amino acids. The CDR3 is CASSLGGSPRRAGELFF. The CDR3, as DNA: TGTGCCAGCAGCTTGGGCGGGAGTCCCCGGCGGGCCGGGGAGCTGTTTTTT.

The chain has TRBV28 and TRBJ1-2; a possible D gene is TRBD1 (5 bases). Looked up from germline, CDR1 is MDHEN and CDR2 is SYDVKM. The CDR3 length is 13 residues. Trimming removed 3 bases from V and 8 bases from J, with 13 bases in between. CDR3 region: CASSFGQGTGYTF. CDR3 sequence (DNA): TGTGCCAGCAGTTTCGGCCAGGGTACGGGCTACACCTTC.

The chain links TRBV4-1 to TRBJ2-4, with D possibly TRBD2 on 5 matching bases. The CDR3 spans 13 residues. Germline V gene lookup returns CDR1 MGHRA and CDR2 YSYEKL. V dropped 4 bases and J dropped 5 bases, with 9 bases sitting between them. The CDR3 is CASSPDGENIQYF. In nucleotides, the CDR3 is TGCGCCAGCAGCCCAGACGGGGAAAACATTCAGTACTTC.

This clonotype has just a few counts. CDR3 nucleotide sequence: TGTGCCAGCAGCTTAGCGCGGACAGTGGGGAGGGAGACCCAGTACTTC. Translation: CASSLARTVGRETQYF. This chain links TRBV7-6 with TRBJ2-5; D could derive from TRBD1 or TRBD2 (6 bases each). V gave up 0 bases and J gave up 5 bases, with 16 bases separating them. This CDR3 comprises 16 residues. Germline lookup yields CDR1 SGHVS and CDR2 FNYEAQ.

This clonotype was counted a few times. V usage is TRBV5-6 and J usage is TRBJ2-1; D is undetermined. Trimming removed 1 base at V and 7 bases at J, with 9 bases between. Per the germline V gene, CDR1 is SGHDT and CDR2 is YYEEEE. This CDR3 has 13 amino acids. CDR3: CASSLTPGNEQFF. Written as DNA, the CDR3 is TGTGCCAGCAGCTTGACCCCAGGAAATGAGCAGTTCTTC. The whole variable domain, remainder taken from reference TRBV5-6 and TRBJ2-1, is DAGVTQSPTHLIKTRGQQVTLRCSPKSGHDTVSWYQQALGQGPQFIFQYYEEEERQRGNFPDRFSGHQFPNYSSELNVNALLLGDSALYLCASSLTPGNEQFFGPGTRLTVL.